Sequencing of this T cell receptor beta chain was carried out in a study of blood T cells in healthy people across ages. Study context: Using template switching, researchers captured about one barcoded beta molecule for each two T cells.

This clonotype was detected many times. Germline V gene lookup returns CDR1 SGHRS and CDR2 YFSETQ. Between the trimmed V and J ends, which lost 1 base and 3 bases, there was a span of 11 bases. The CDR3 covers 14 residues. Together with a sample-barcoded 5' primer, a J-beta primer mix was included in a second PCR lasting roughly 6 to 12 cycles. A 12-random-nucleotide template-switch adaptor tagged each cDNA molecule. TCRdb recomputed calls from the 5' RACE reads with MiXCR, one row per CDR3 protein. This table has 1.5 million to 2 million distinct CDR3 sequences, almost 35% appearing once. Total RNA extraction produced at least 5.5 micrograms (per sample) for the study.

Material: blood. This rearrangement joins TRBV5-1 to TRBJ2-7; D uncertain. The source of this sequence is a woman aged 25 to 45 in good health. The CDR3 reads CASSLSRRLYEQYF. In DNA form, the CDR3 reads TGCGCCAGCAGCTTGAGCAGGCGACTCTACGAGCAGTACTTC.